What follows are 31 T cell receptor beta chains derived from one specimen sequenced in a study of shared clonotypes between healthy human individuals. Using immunoSEQ multiplex PCR, the repertoire was profiled, and TCRdb retains in-frame clones only, with some absent. The sample shows under 600,000 clones, around 95% of them seen only once. Sequencing used naive CD4+ T cells sorted from blood. The subset was: CD45RA+ positively selected. The receptors shown here come from a woman younger than 45 in good health.

The V and J genes are TRBV2 and TRBJ1-2; D gene ambiguous. Trimming removed 2 bases from V and 1 base from J, with 11 bases in between. The germline V gene encodes CDR1 SNHLY and CDR2 FYNNEI. This CDR3 is built from 15 residues. CDR3 DNA: TGTGCCAGCAGTGAATGGGTAGAGCTTAACTATGGCTACACCTTC. Protein sequence: CASSEWVELNYGYTF.

The chain couples TRBV7-2 to TRBJ1-5; TRBD1 matches 7 bases. Looked up from germline, CDR1 is SGHTA and CDR2 is FQGNSA. V was clipped by 4 bases and J by 6 bases; unmatched bases: 0. The CDR3 spans 12 residues. This chain's CDR3 is CASSYRGQPQHF. The CDR3, as DNA: TGTGCCAGCAGCTACAGGGGTCAGCCCCAGCATTTT.

The chain employs TRBV4-1 and TRBJ1-2; perhaps TRBD1 as D (5 bases). Germline CDR1 is MGHRA and CDR2 is YSYEKL. Trimming took off 4 bases at V and 1 base at J, with 13 bases between the two ends. The CDR3 totals 15 residues. The CDR3 DNA reads TGCGCCAGCAGCCGCCCAGAGGGGATTAACTATGGCTACACCTTC. Amino acids: CASSRPEGINYGYTF.

This clone was recorded once. V usage is TRBV10-3 and J usage is TRBJ2-7; 7 nucleotides line up with TRBD1. This CDR3 has 15 residues. Germline values: CDR1 ENHRY, CDR2 SYGVKD. The J segment lost 2 bases and the V segment lost 6 bases, leaving 10 bases of the junction unmatched. The CDR3 bases are TGTGCCATCAGCGAGCCTGGGGACAGCACCTACGAGCAGTACTTC. Its protein product is CAISEPGDSTYEQYF.

This chain links TRBV5-1 with TRBJ1-1, with 9 bases that match TRBD1. The CDR3 totals 15 residues. The junction had 4 bases not matched to a gene; V was cut back by 3 bases and J by 1 base. CDR1 is SGHRS and CDR2 is YFSETQ in the germline V gene. The CDR3 sequence is CASSSATGGNTEAFF. The CDR3 region has the DNA TGCGCCAGCAGCTCCGCGACAGGGGGGAACACTGAAGCTTTCTTT.

This chain connects TRBV5-1 to TRBJ1-4; D gene uncertain. This CDR3 spans 12 amino acids. Trimming took 7 bases from V and 8 from J, leaving 12 bases between them. The V gene's germline CDR1 is SGHRS and CDR2 YFSETQ. The CDR3 sequence: CASGWNLEKLFF. CDR3 in DNA: TGCGCCAGCGGGTGGAACTTAGAAAAACTGTTTTTT.

V is TRBV19 and J is TRBJ1-4; no reliable D call. The CDR3 covers 12 residues. V lost 9 bases and J lost 10, with 15 bases in between. The germline V gene has CDR1 LNHDA and CDR2 SQIVND (reference sequence). CDR3 nucleotides: TGTGCCAGCGGGCCCGTGGGCGTAAAACTGTTTTTT. This sequence encodes CASGPVGVKLFF.

J is TRBJ2-3 and V is TRBV9, with D unresolved. This CDR3 spans 12 amino acids. V lost 3 bases and J lost 2, with 4 bases in between. Germline-derived CDR1 and CDR2 are SGDLS and YYNGEE. CDR3 loop: CASSGSTDTQYF. CDR3 bases: TGTGCCAGCAGCGGCTCCACAGATACGCAGTATTTT.

The CDR3 spells CASSDLAGVGNEQFF. As DNA, the CDR3 is TGTGCCAGCAGTGACCTAGCGGGAGTGGGTAATGAGCAGTTCTTC. The rearrangement links TRBV6-4 to TRBJ2-1, with TRBD2 matching over 10 bases. Germline V gene data show CDR1 as MRHNA and CDR2 as SNTAGT. This CDR3 has 15 amino acids. V lost 2 bases, J lost 7 bases, and 5 bases stayed unmatched.

The rearrangement uses TRBV28 and TRBJ1-5; D uncertain. V was clipped by 1 base and J by 5 bases, with 6 bases between them. Germline V gene data show CDR1 as MDHEN and CDR2 as SYDVKM. There are 13 residues in the CDR3. The DNA for the CDR3 is TGTGCCAGCAGTTTATTGCGGGATCAGCCCCAGCATTTT. As protein: CASSLLRDQPQHF. Filled out from reference TRBV28 and TRBJ1-5, the complete variable domain reads DVKVTQSSRYLVKRTGEKVFLECVQDMDHENMFWYRQDPGLGLRLIYFSYDVKMKEKGDIPEGYSVSREKKERFSLILESASTNQTSMYLCASSLLRDQPQHFGDGTRLSIL.

V usage is TRBV28 and J usage is TRBJ1-5, with D possibly matching TRBD1 (5 bases). The V gene's germline CDR1 is MDHEN and CDR2 SYDVKM. The germline V and J ends were trimmed by 4 bases and 6 bases, with 16 bases remaining between them. CDR3 length equals 15 residues. DNA for the CDR3: TGTGCCAGCAGTTCGGGAGGGCAGGGTGCTCAGCCCCAGCATTTT. As protein: CASSSGGQGAQPQHF.

The rearrangement uses TRBV28 and TRBJ2-3; TRBD2 might be the D (6 bases). CDR3 length: 16 amino acids. The germline gives CDR1 MDHEN, CDR2 SYDVKM. Trimming stripped 6 bases from V and 2 bases from J, with 18 bases between. CDR3 loop: CASSDPGRRNTDTQYF. In DNA, the CDR3 is TGTGCCAGCAGCGATCCAGGGAGGCGTAACACAGATACGCAGTATTTT.

V is TRBV28 and J is TRBJ1-5; possible D gene TRBD1, 6 bases. This CDR3 is built from 14 residues. CDR1 and CDR2 (germline): MDHEN, SYDVKM. The V and J ends lost 6 bases and 6 bases respectively, with 15 bases between them. In DNA, the CDR3 is TGTGCCAGCAGCCCCCCGGGGGCAAGTCAGCCCCAGCATTTT. It codes for CASSPPGASQPQHF.

The chain couples TRBV11-2 to TRBJ2-1; no firm D call. The CDR3 runs to 10 residues. The V end lost 6 bases, the J end lost 6 bases, and 3 bases lay between the germline ends. The germline V gene has CDR1 SGHAT and CDR2 FQNNGV. CDR3 amino acids: CASSTNEQFF. The CDR3, as DNA: TGTGCCAGCAGTACCAATGAGCAGTTCTTC.

The chain carries TRBV28 and TRBJ1-3; no reliable D call. The CDR3 consists of 15 residues. Germline V CDR1 and CDR2: MDHEN, SYDVKM. V lost 2 bases, J lost 0 bases, and 8 bases lay in between. Here the CDR3 DNA reads TGTGCCAGCAGTTTACGTAGAGGCTCTGGAAACACCATATATTTT. Translating it yields CASSLRRGSGNTIYF.

This chain links TRBV5-1 with TRBJ1-1; TRBD1 is a possible D gene (6 bases). Deletions cut 0 bases from V and 0 bases from J, with 12 bases between. This CDR3 is 16 amino acids long. In germline, CDR1 is SGHRS, CDR2 YFSETQ. The CDR3 loop is CASSLAQDSMNTEAFF. CDR3 in DNA: TGCGCCAGCAGCTTGGCCCAGGACAGCATGAACACTGAAGCTTTCTTT.

The chain uses TRBV28 and TRBJ1-1; D is uncertain. This CDR3 is 13 amino acids long. CDR1 MDHEN and CDR2 SYDVKM come from the germline V gene. The V and J ends lost 3 bases and 8 bases respectively, with 13 bases between them. CDR3 DNA: TGTGCCAGCAGTTTCCGGGGTCGAGAGGAAGCTTTCTTT. Amino acid sequence: CASSFRGREEAFF.

The chain has TRBV19 and TRBJ2-7, with 7 bases fitting TRBD1. V was pared by 5 bases and J by 6 bases, with 13 bases of the junction left unmatched. Germline CDR1 is LNHDA and CDR2 is SQIVND (reference sequence). This CDR3 has 15 residues. CDR3 in amino acids: CASSHLTGSPVEQYF. The CDR3 DNA follows: TGTGCCAGTAGTCACTTGACAGGGAGCCCTGTCGAGCAGTACTTC.

This clone was seen once. The genes are TRBV4-1 and TRBJ2-2; D possibly corresponds to TRBD2 (6 bases). CDR1 is MGHRA, CDR2 YSYEKL, per germline. The CDR3 has 18 amino acids. V lost 2 bases and J lost 4, with 20 bases in between. CDR3: CASSQPLLAIRGTGELFF. CDR3 DNA: TGCGCCAGCAGCCAACCTCTCCTAGCGATAAGGGGCACCGGGGAGCTGTTTTTT.

This CDR3 is CASSLSGQGLDEQFF. The CDR3 nucleotides read TGTGCCAGCAGCTTATCGGGACAGGGGCTGGATGAGCAGTTCTTC. V gene TRBV7-9 combines with J gene TRBJ2-1; the match to TRBD1 covers 10 bases. CDR3 length: 15 amino acids. CDR1 is SEHNR, CDR2 FQNEAQ, per germline (reference sequence). V was clipped by 2 bases and J by 8 bases; unmatched bases: 6.

The V gene is TRBV5-1, the J gene TRBJ2-1; 9 nucleotides line up with TRBD2. In germline, CDR1 is SGHRS, CDR2 YFSETQ. The CDR3 is 15 amino acids. The V gene end was trimmed by 2 bases and the J gene end by 10 bases; junction bases not matched to a gene: 10. The CDR3 here is CASSLSVAGDLEQFF. The CDR3 bases are TGCGCCAGCAGCTTATCTGTAGCGGGAGACTTGGAGCAGTTCTTC. The variable domain in full, with the rest retrieved from reference TRBV5-1 and TRBJ2-1, is KAGVTQTPRYLIKTRGQQVTLSCSPISGHRSVSWYQQTPGQGLQFLFEYFSETQRNKGNFPGRFSGRQFSNSRSEMNVSTLELGDSALYLCASSLSVAGDLEQFFGPGTRLTVL.

The chain couples TRBV5-1 to TRBJ2-1; D call uncertain. CDR3 length equals 15 residues. From germline, CDR1 is SGHRS and CDR2 YFSETQ. Trimming took off 5 bases at V and 3 bases at J, with 15 bases between the two ends. The chain's CDR3 is CASSPTITDYNEQFF. The CDR3 DNA sequence: TGCGCCAGCAGTCCGACCATCACGGACTACAATGAGCAGTTCTTC.

V and J are TRBV6-5 and TRBJ2-1; no reliable D call. The germline V gene has CDR1 MNHEY and CDR2 SVGAGI. Trimming stripped 0 bases from V and 8 bases from J, with 14 bases between. This CDR3 is 15 amino acids long. The CDR3 nucleotides read TGTGCCAGCAGTTACTCGTTCGGACCGCTGCATGAGCAGTTCTTC. Translation: CASSYSFGPLHEQFF.

V is TRBV10-2 and J is TRBJ2-2; the match to TRBD2 covers 7 bases. Germline loops: CDR1 WSHSY, CDR2 SAAADI. CDR3 size: 16 residues. The trim removed 3 bases at V and 7 bases at J, leaving 11 bases unmatched. The CDR3 here is CASSDRMRETIGELFF. CDR3 coding DNA: TGCGCCAGCAGTGATAGGATGCGGGAGACGATCGGGGAGCTGTTTTTT.

As for this clone: Other DNA sequences in the same sample also yield this CDR3. The chain links TRBV6-5 to TRBJ1-5; 7 positions agree with TRBD1. V dropped 2 bases and J dropped 5; count of bases not matched to a gene: 3. The length of the CDR3 is 14 residues. Germline V lookup: CDR1 MNHEY, CDR2 SVGAGI. CDR3 sequence: CASSYIRGHQPQHF. CDR3 sequence (DNA): TGTGCCAGCAGTTACATAAGGGGGCATCAGCCCCAGCATTTT.

The chain has TRBV27 and TRBJ1-5; weak D call: TRBD1 (6 bases). This CDR3 has 15 amino acids. V lost 5 bases, J lost 0 bases, and 11 bases lay in between. CDR1 is MNHEY and CDR2 is SMNVEV in the germline V gene (reference sequence). The CDR3 DNA reads as TGTGCCAGCAGTCCAGGACAGCTTAGCAATCAGCCCCAGCATTTT. Translating it yields CASSPGQLSNQPQHF.

This chain links TRBV27 with TRBJ2-1; 11 bases agree with TRBD2. The CDR3 length is 16 residues. Germline V gene sequence: CDR1 MNHEY, CDR2 SMNVEV (reference sequence). Trimming removed 5 bases from V and 4 bases from J; junction bases left unmatched: 7. CDR3 DNA sequence: TGTGCCAGCAGTGCCAGACTAGCGGGGAATTACAATGAGCAGTTCTTC. Amino acid sequence: CASSARLAGNYNEQFF.

The chain uses TRBV6-4 and TRBJ2-3, with TRBD2 identical over 7 bases. J gave up 0 bases and V 5 bases, and 2 bases lay outside the gene matches. CDR3 length: 14 amino acids. The V gene's germline CDR1 is MRHNA and CDR2 SNTAGT. CDR3 coding DNA: TGTGCCAGCAGTCCCGGGGGGAGCACAGATACGCAGTATTTT. Translated: CASSPGGSTDTQYF.

CDR3 nucleotide sequence: TGTGCCAGCAGCTCAGTAGGGACAGGGATCAACGAGCAGTACTTC. It is translated as CASSSVGTGINEQYF. The chain has TRBV5-4 and TRBJ2-7, with TRBD1 matching 9 bases. CDR1 and CDR2 (germline): SGHNT, YYREEE (reference sequence). V was clipped by 3 bases and J by 5 bases; unmatched bases: 9. The CDR3 contains 15 residues.

This rearrangement joins TRBV11-3 to TRBJ2-5; D not certain. The V end was cut by 1 base, the J end by 5 bases, with 20 bases between. The CDR3 loop spans 17 amino acids. Per germline, CDR1 SGHNT and CDR2 YENEEA. CDR3 in amino acids: CASSLAFGLPAMETQYF. The CDR3, as DNA: TGTGCCAGCAGCTTAGCTTTTGGTTTACCGGCCATGGAGACCCAGTACTTC.

This clone was seen once. The rearrangement joins TRBV25-1 to TRBJ2-1; possibly TRBD1 for D (5 bases). This CDR3 spans 15 amino acids. V lost 3 bases and J lost 0, with 9 bases in between. Looked up from germline, CDR1 is MGHDK and CDR2 is SYGVNS. CDR3 sequence (DNA): TGTGCCAGCAGTGATCCAGGACACTCCTACAATGAGCAGTTCTTC. Protein sequence: CASSDPGHSYNEQFF.